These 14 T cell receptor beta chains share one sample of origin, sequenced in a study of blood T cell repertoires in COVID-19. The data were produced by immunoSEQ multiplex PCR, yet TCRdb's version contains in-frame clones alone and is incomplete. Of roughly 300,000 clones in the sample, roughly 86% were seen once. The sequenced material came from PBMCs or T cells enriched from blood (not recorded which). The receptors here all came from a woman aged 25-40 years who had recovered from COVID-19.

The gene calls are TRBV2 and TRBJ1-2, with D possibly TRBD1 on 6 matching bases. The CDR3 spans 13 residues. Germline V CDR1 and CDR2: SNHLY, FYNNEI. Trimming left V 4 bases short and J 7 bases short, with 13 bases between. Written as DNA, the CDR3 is TGTGCCAGCAGTGTAGGGAGGGGGTTTGGCTACACCTTC. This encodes CASSVGRGFGYTF.

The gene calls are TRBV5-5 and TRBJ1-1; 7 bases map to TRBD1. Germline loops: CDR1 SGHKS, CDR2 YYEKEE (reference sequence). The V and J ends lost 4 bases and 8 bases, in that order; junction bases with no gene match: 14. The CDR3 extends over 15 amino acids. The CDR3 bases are TGTGCCAGCAGCACACCAGACAGGGCTGGGGTAGAAGCTTTCTTT. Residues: CASSTPDRAGVEAFF.

CDR3 nucleotides: TGTGCCAGCAGCGGGACTAGCGGTTACTCCTACGAGCAGTACTTC. Amino acids: CASSGTSGYSYEQYF. The chain combines TRBV2 with TRBJ2-7; 11 positions match TRBD2. Germline values: CDR1 SNHLY, CDR2 FYNNEI. The CDR3 is 15 amino acids. V lost 6 bases to trimming and J lost 0 bases; unmatched junction nucleotides: 4.

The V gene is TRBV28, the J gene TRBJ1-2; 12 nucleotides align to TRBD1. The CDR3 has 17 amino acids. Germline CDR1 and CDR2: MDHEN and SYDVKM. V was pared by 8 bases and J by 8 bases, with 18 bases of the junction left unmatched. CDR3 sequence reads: CASLQEAGTGGARGYTF. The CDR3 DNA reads TGTGCCAGCCTACAAGAAGCCGGGACAGGGGGCGCGCGGGGCTACACCTTC.

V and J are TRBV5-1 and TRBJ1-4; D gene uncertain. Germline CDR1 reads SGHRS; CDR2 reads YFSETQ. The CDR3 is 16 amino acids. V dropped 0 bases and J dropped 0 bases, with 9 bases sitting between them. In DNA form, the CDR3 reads TGCGCCAGCAGCTTGGACGGAGGTGCAACTAATGAAAAACTGTTTTTT. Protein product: CASSLDGGATNEKLFF. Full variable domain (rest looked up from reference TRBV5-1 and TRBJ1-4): KAGVTQTPRYLIKTRGQQVTLSCSPISGHRSVSWYQQTPGQGLQFLFEYFSETQRNKGNFPGRFSGRQFSNSRSEMNVSTLELGDSALYLCASSLDGGATNEKLFFGSGTQLSVL.

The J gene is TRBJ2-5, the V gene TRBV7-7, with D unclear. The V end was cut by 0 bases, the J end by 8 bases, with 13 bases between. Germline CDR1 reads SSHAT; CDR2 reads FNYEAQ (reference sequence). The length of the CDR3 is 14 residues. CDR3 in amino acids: CASSLASGPGTQYF. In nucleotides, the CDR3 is TGTGCCAGCAGCTTAGCGTCAGGTCCCGGTACCCAGTACTTC.

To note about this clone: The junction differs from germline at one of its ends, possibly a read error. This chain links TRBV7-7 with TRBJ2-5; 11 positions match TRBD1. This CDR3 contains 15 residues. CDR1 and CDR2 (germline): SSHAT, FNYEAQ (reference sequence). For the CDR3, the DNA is TGTGCTAGCAGCTTAGGGACAGGGGGGGTAGAGACCCAGTACTTC. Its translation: CASSLGTGGVETQYF.

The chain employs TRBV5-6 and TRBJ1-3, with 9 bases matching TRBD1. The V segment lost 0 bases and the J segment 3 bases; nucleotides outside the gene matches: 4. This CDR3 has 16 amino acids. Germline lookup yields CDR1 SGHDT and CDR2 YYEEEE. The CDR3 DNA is TGTGCCAGCAGCTTGGACAGGGGGCTGGGTGGAAACACCATATATTTT. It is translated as CASSLDRGLGGNTIYF. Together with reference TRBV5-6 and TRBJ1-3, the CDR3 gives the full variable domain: DAGVTQSPTHLIKTRGQQVTLRCSPKSGHDTVSWYQQALGQGPQFIFQYYEEEERQRGNFPDRFSGHQFPNYSSELNVNALLLGDSALYLCASSLDRGLGGNTIYFGEGSWLTVV.

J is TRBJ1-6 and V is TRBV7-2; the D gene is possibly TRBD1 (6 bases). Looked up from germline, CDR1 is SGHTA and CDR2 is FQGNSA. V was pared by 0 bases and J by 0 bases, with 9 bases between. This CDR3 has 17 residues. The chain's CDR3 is CASSLATGSSYNSPLHF. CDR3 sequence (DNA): TGTGCCAGCAGCTTAGCTACAGGGAGCTCCTATAATTCACCCCTCCACTTT.

This CDR3 is CASSENRGQQETQYF. CDR3 coding DNA: TGTGCCAGCAGTGAGAATCGAGGACAGCAAGAGACCCAGTACTTC. V is TRBV6-1 and J is TRBJ2-5, with D maybe TRBD1 (6 bases). CDR1 and CDR2 from the germline V gene are MNHNS and SASEGT. The CDR3 consists of 15 residues. The germline V and J ends were trimmed by 3 bases and 2 bases, with 13 bases remaining between them.

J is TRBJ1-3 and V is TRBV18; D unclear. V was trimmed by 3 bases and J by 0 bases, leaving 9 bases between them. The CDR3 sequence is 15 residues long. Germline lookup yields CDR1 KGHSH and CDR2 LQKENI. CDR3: CASSPVVSSGNTIYF. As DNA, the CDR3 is TGTGCCAGCTCACCGGTAGTGTCCTCTGGAAACACCATATATTTT.

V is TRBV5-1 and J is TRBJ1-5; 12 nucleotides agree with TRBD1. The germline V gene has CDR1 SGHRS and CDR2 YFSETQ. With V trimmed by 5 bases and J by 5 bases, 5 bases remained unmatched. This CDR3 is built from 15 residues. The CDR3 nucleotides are TGCGCCAGCAGGCCGGGACAGGGGGCTGATCAGCCCCAGCATTTT. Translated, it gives CASRPGQGADQPQHF.

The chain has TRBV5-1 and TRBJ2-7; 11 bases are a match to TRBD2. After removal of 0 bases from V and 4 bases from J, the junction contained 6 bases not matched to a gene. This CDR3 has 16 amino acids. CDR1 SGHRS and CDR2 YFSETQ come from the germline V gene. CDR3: CASSLGLAGGLYEQYF. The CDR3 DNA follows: TGCGCCAGCAGCTTGGGGCTAGCGGGGGGATTATACGAGCAGTACTTC.

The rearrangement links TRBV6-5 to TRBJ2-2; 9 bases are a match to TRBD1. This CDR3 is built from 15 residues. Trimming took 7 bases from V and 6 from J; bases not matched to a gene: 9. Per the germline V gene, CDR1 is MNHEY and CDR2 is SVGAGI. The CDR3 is CASTPLRQGAGELFF. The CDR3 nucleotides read TGTGCCAGCACTCCCTTAAGACAGGGGGCCGGGGAGCTGTTTTTT.